These 23 T cell receptor beta chains share one sample of origin, sequenced in a study of T cell changes during pregnancy in multiple sclerosis. Data came from immunoSEQ multiplex PCR; TCRdb stores just in-frame clones and leaves some out. Seen here are 40,000 or so clones, over 75% observed once, and the top ten hold 4.1%. This material consisted of CD8+ T cells from peripheral blood mononuclear cells, taken in the first trimester of pregnancy. The receptors here all came from a female donor with multiple sclerosis, enrolled in a pregnancy study.

This rearrangement joins TRBV5-8 to TRBJ1-5; D may be TRBD1 (5 bases). Per the germline V gene, CDR1 is SGHTS and CDR2 is YDEGEE. V lost 4 bases, J lost 0 bases, and 11 bases lay in between. The CDR3 is 15 residues long. This chain's CDR3 is CASSNGGYSNQPQHF. CDR3 nucleotide sequence: TGTGCCAGCAGCAACGGGGGTTATAGCAATCAGCCCCAGCATTTT.

J is TRBJ1-1 and V is TRBV19; possibly TRBD1 for D (5 bases). Germline V gene data show CDR1 as LNHDA and CDR2 as SQIVND (reference sequence). CDR3 size: 13 residues. V was clipped by 4 bases and J by 2 bases, with 8 bases between them. CDR3 nucleotides: TGTGCCAGTAGTAGGGGGGGAAACACTGAAGCTTTCTTT. Translating gives CASSRGGNTEAFF.

With respect to this clone: A read error may account for a junction end that differs from germline. The chain employs TRBV6-5 and TRBJ2-7; the match to TRBD1 covers 9 bases. The V gene's germline CDR1 is MNHEY and CDR2 SVGAGI. The CDR3 is made up of 13 amino acids. The CDR3 DNA is TGTGCCAGCAGTGACTCGGACAGGGGCGAGCAGTACTTC. It translates to CASSDSDRGEQYF.

The chain combines TRBV5-6 with TRBJ1-1; 7 nucleotides line up with TRBD1. This CDR3 has 15 amino acids. Per the germline V gene, CDR1 is SGHDT and CDR2 is YYEEEE. The V segment lost 0 bases and the J segment 0 bases; nucleotides outside the gene matches: 2. CDR3 sequence (DNA): TGTGCCAGCAGCTTGGGGGGACAGATGAACACTGAAGCTTTCTTT. It encodes CASSLGGQMNTEAFF.

This clone was recorded once. V and J are TRBV14 and TRBJ1-2; D is uncertain. The CDR3 runs to 16 residues. Germline-derived CDR1 and CDR2 are SGHDN and FVKESK. V dropped 0 bases and J dropped 6 bases, with 17 bases sitting between them. The CDR3 bases are TGTGCCAGCAGCCAAGATCGAGGGCCGGGAGTGGATGGCTACACCTTC. This codes for CASSQDRGPGVDGYTF.

The V call is TRBV7-6, the J call TRBJ1-4, with D possibly being TRBD1 (6 bases). V lost 5 bases and J 8 bases, leaving 15 bases between the germline ends. The germline gives CDR1 SGHVS, CDR2 FNYEAQ. This CDR3 has 14 amino acids. The CDR3 spells CASSEHRVGEKLFF. The DNA for the CDR3 is TGTGCCAGCAGCGAACACAGGGTTGGCGAAAAACTGTTTTTT.

The chain is built from TRBV9 and TRBJ2-1; tentative D call: TRBD2 (6 bases). V shed 0 bases and J shed 2 bases, with 6 bases lying between them. This CDR3 is 14 amino acids long. The germline V gene has CDR1 SGDLS and CDR2 YYNGEE. The CDR3 here is CASSVASAYNEQFF. DNA for the CDR3: TGTGCCAGCAGCGTAGCTAGCGCCTACAATGAGCAGTTCTTC. The full variable domain, completed using reference TRBV9 and TRBJ2-1, is DSGVTQTPKHLITATGQRVTLRCSPRSGDLSVYWYQQSLDQGLQFLIQYYNGEERAKGNILERFSAQQFPDLHSELNLSSLELGDSALYFCASSVASAYNEQFFGPGTRLTVL.

The rearrangement links TRBV7-2 to TRBJ1-1; perhaps TRBD1 as D (5 bases). The length of the CDR3 is 14 residues. V was trimmed by 1 base and J by 5 bases, leaving 11 bases between them. The germline CDR1 and CDR2 sequences are SGHTA and FQGNSA. DNA for the CDR3: TGTGCCAGCAGCTTAGTTGGGGGGGATACTGAAGCTTTCTTT. Its translation: CASSLVGGDTEAFF.

This chain connects TRBV5-1 to TRBJ2-7, with 7 bases matching TRBD1. The CDR3 extends over 16 amino acids. Germline CDR1 SGHRS, CDR2 YFSETQ. With 3 bases clipped from V and 1 base from J, the junction kept 10 bases outside the gene matches. The CDR3 nucleotides are TGCGCCAGCAGCTCGACAGGGAGTGGTATGTCCTACGAGCAGTACTTC. It yields the protein CASSSTGSGMSYEQYF.

The rearrangement uses TRBV27 and TRBJ1-5, with TRBD1 matching 8 bases. The CDR3 length is 14 residues. V trimming: 5 bases; J trimming: 5 bases; junction bases outside the gene matches: 5. Germline CDR1 is MNHEY and CDR2 is SMNVEV (reference sequence). CDR3: CASSPLTGDQPQHF. The CDR3 bases are TGTGCCAGCAGTCCTCTGACAGGGGATCAGCCCCAGCATTTT.

The chain uses TRBV7-2 and TRBJ1-1; no reliable D call. CDR1 is SGHTA and CDR2 is FQGNSA in the germline V gene. The length of the CDR3 is 16 residues. Trimming shortened V by 5 bases and J by 1 base, and 17 bases separated the two germline ends. This CDR3 is CASSAPRLLGNTEAFF. CDR3 sequence (DNA): TGTGCCAGCAGCGCACCTCGTTTACTCGGGAACACTGAAGCTTTCTTT.

This clone was detected once. The rearrangement uses TRBV25-1 and TRBJ2-7; possible D gene TRBD2, 6 bases. V dropped 8 bases and J dropped 0 bases, with 11 bases sitting between them. The CDR3 has 13 residues. CDR1 MGHDK and CDR2 SYGVNS come from the germline V gene. The CDR3 DNA sequence: TGTGCCAGCGTACGGGAGAGCTCCTACGAGCAGTACTTC. Protein product: CASVRESSYEQYF.

The chain couples TRBV7-9 to TRBJ1-6; TRBD1 matches at 7 bases. The CDR3 is 15 amino acids. Germline V gene data show CDR1 as SEHNR and CDR2 as FQNEAQ (reference sequence). The V and J ends lost 5 bases and 10 bases, in that order; junction bases with no gene match: 11. The CDR3 DNA sequence: TGTGCCAGCAGCGACCGGACAGGAGTAGGATCACCCCTCCACTTT. Protein product: CASSDRTGVGSPLHF.

The chain links TRBV5-4 to TRBJ2-1, with 9 bases identical to TRBD1. The CDR3 covers 13 residues. Trimming cost V 9 bases and J 5 bases; bases outside gene matches: 6. Germline V gene data show CDR1 as SGHNT and CDR2 as YYREEE (reference sequence). The CDR3 DNA sequence: TGTGCCAACCAGGGACAGGGTAACAATGAGCAGTTCTTC. As protein: CANQGQGNNEQFF.

The chain recombines TRBV2 with TRBJ1-1; D gene uncertain. V lost 5 bases to trimming and J lost 5 bases, with 9 bases between them. This CDR3 spans 12 amino acids. Germline V lookup: CDR1 SNHLY, CDR2 FYNNEI. Here the CDR3 DNA reads TGTGCCAGCAGTCCTCATCGGACTGAAGCTTTCTTT. As protein: CASSPHRTEAFF.

This rearrangement joins TRBV7-9 to TRBJ2-2, with a possible D match to TRBD1 (5 bases). The CDR3 contains 15 residues. V was shortened by 7 bases and J by 3 bases, with 15 bases between the two germline ends. CDR1 and CDR2 from the germline V gene are SEHNR and FQNEAQ (reference sequence). This chain's CDR3 is CASTGFKVDTGELFF. For the CDR3, the DNA is TGTGCCAGCACAGGGTTTAAAGTGGACACCGGGGAGCTGTTTTTT. Full variable domain (outside the CDR3, taken from reference TRBV7-9 and TRBJ2-2): DTGVSQNPRHKITKRGQNVTFRCDPISEHNRLYWYRQTLGQGPEFLTYFQNEAQLEKSRLLSDRFSAERPKGSFSTLEIQRTEQGDSAMYLCASTGFKVDTGELFFGEGSRLTVL.

Here the CDR3 DNA reads TGTGCCAGCAGCTCGTACTCGGACAGGGAGCAGTTCTTC. It yields the protein CASSSYSDREQFF. The chain has TRBV5-5 and TRBJ2-1; 7 bases map to TRBD1. Unmatched junction bases numbered 7, after V lost 3 bases and J lost 10 bases. This CDR3 region has 13 residues. Germline V gene data show CDR1 as SGHKS and CDR2 as YYEKEE (reference sequence).

This clone is judged medium-sized. CDR3 sequence (DNA): TGTGCCAGCAGTGAGGACATGAACACTGAAGCTTTCTTT. It specifies CASSEDMNTEAFF. The V and J genes are TRBV6-4 and TRBJ1-1; D perhaps matches TRBD1 (5 bases). The germline gives CDR1 MRHNA, CDR2 SNTAGT. CDR3 length: 13 amino acids. With 3 bases removed from V and 0 bases from J, the gap between germline ends came to 5 bases.

This clone was observed a single time. V is TRBV28 and J is TRBJ2-7; possibly TRBD1 for D (5 bases). V was clipped by 2 bases and J by 4 bases, with 21 bases between them. The germline V gene encodes CDR1 MDHEN and CDR2 SYDVKM. The CDR3 covers 17 residues. This chain's CDR3 is CASSLVRVTARPYEQYF. CDR3 DNA sequence: TGTGCCAGCAGTTTAGTCAGGGTGACCGCGCGTCCTTACGAGCAGTACTTC.

The V gene is TRBV7-3, the J gene TRBJ2-1; 8 nucleotides line up with TRBD1. The junction had 8 bases not matched to a gene; V was cut back by 4 bases and J by 6 bases. The CDR3 has 15 amino acids. The germline V gene encodes CDR1 SGHTA and CDR2 FQGTGA. The CDR3 bases are TGTGCCAGCAGCTCAACAGGGGGAAGAGGCAATGAGCAGTTCTTC. Its protein product is CASSSTGGRGNEQFF.

V gene TRBV9 combines with J gene TRBJ2-7; D remains unclear. Germline assignment: CDR1 SGDLS and CDR2 YYNGEE. The CDR3 has 13 residues. V was clipped by 3 bases and J by 2 bases, with 9 bases between them. The CDR3 nucleotides are TGTGCCAGCAGCGGAGGTCACACCTACGAGCAGTACTTC. It is translated as CASSGGHTYEQYF.

This chain links TRBV5-4 with TRBJ2-1; 10 bases fit TRBD2. Per germline, CDR1 SGHNT and CDR2 YYREEE (reference sequence). Losses at the gene ends were 4 bases for V and 7 bases for J; bases not matched to a gene: 8. The CDR3 is 15 residues long. CDR3 coding DNA: TGTGCCAGCAGCCCTAAGCGGGGGGGCGGGAATGAGCAGTTCTTC. Its translation is CASSPKRGGGNEQFF.

V is TRBV9 and J is TRBJ2-2, with 11 bases lining up with TRBD1. The V gene end was trimmed by 5 bases and the J gene end by 1 base; junction bases not matched to a gene: 4. Germline CDR1 and CDR2: SGDLS and YYNGEE. The CDR3 totals 16 residues. As DNA, the CDR3 is TGTGCCAGCAGGGGACAGGGGGGTGAGAACACCGGGGAGCTGTTTTTT. It codes for CASRGQGGENTGELFF.